A single sample gave rise to the 18 T cell receptor beta chains below, sequenced in a study of blood T cell repertoires in COVID-19. Generated by immunoSEQ multiplex PCR, the TCRdb table keeps only in-frame clones and is missing some. The sample has some 290,000 clones; 75% to 90% are singletons. Specimen: peripheral blood. The receptors come from a woman in her 30s with COVID-19, enrolled during active disease.

The chain is built from TRBV29-1 and TRBJ1-1; D gene ambiguous. Trimming took 1 base from V and 11 from J, leaving 14 bases between them. CDR1 is SQVTM, CDR2 ANQGSEA, per germline. The CDR3 length is 12 residues. Here the CDR3 DNA reads TGCAGCGTTGAAGTGGGAGACATGGAGGCTTTCTTT. It translates to CSVEVGDMEAFF.

The V call is TRBV27, the J call TRBJ1-6; 10 bases agree with TRBD1. V was clipped by 6 bases and J by 9 bases; unmatched bases: 5. Germline-derived CDR1 and CDR2 are MNHEY and SMNVEV (reference sequence). CDR3 size: 14 residues. The CDR3 loop is CASSLGQGLSPLHF. In DNA form, the CDR3 reads TGTGCCAGCAGCCTGGGACAGGGGCTTTCACCCCTCCACTTT.

This sequence joins TRBV19 and TRBJ1-6; possibly TRBD1 for D (5 bases). The CDR3 covers 15 residues. The germline gives CDR1 LNHDA, CDR2 SQIVND (reference sequence). V gave up 6 bases and J gave up 4 bases, with 13 bases separating them. The CDR3, as DNA: TGTGCCAGTAGCCCTGCAGGGCAATATAATTCACCCCTCCACTTT. It yields the protein CASSPAGQYNSPLHF.

The CDR3 nucleotides are TGTGCCAGCAGTTCCGCGCAACACAATGAGCAGTTCTTC. It specifies CASSSAQHNEQFF. The rearrangement joins TRBV27 to TRBJ2-1, with D hard to call. The V gene's germline CDR1 is MNHEY and CDR2 SMNVEV (reference sequence). The germline V and J ends were trimmed by 4 bases and 5 bases, with 9 bases remaining between them. The CDR3 runs 13 residues.

Here the CDR3 DNA reads TGTGCCAGCAGCCAAGCCCTGGGGAGCGCCGGGGGGCTCGAGCAGTACTTC. It codes for CASSQALGSAGGLEQYF. The chain combines TRBV3-1 (or the pseudogene TRBV3-2) with TRBJ2-7, with a tentative D call TRBD2 (7 bases). The CDR3 extends over 17 amino acids. Germline V gives CDR1 LGHDT, CDR2 YNNKEL (reference sequence). V lost 1 base to trimming and J lost 6 bases, with 22 bases between them.

Only one count was recorded for this clone. The chain uses TRBV6-6 and TRBJ1-5, with D tentatively TRBD1 (6 bases). V lost 5 bases and J 0 bases, leaving 17 bases between the germline ends. Germline loops: CDR1 MNHNY, CDR2 SVGAGI (reference sequence). CDR3 length equals 17 residues. The CDR3 region has the DNA TGTGCCAGCAGTCGCACGGGGGGCCCCTATAGCAATCAGCCCCAGCATTTT. It is translated as CASSRTGGPYSNQPQHF.

The chain is built from TRBV5-6 and TRBJ1-1, with TRBD1 matching 8 bases. This CDR3 has 14 amino acids. Germline trimming cut 0 bases from V and 5 bases from J; bases unmatched to any gene: 3. Germline CDR1 SGHDT, CDR2 YYEEEE. CDR3 amino acids: CASSLGRGRTEAFF. CDR3 DNA sequence: TGTGCCAGCAGCTTGGGCAGGGGGCGTACTGAAGCTTTCTTT.

The chain couples TRBV5-6 to TRBJ2-7; D is undetermined. Germline V gene data show CDR1 as SGHDT and CDR2 as YYEEEE. V was clipped by 4 bases and J by 5 bases, with 19 bases between them. The CDR3 is made up of 15 amino acids. CDR3 bases: TGTGCCAGCAGCCCCTCGTCCTACAGCATTCACGAGCAGTACTTC. Encoded protein: CASSPSSYSIHEQYF.

Comment on this clone: One base away lies a much larger clone, so this may be a sequencing read error. Other DNA sequences from this sample encode an identical CDR3 as well. V usage is TRBV27 and J usage is TRBJ1-5, with D perhaps TRBD1 (5 bases). The CDR3 loop spans 14 amino acids. The germline V and J ends were trimmed by 2 bases and 2 bases, with 7 bases remaining between them. Germline-derived CDR1 and CDR2 are MNHEY and SMNVEV (reference sequence). CDR3 protein: CASSLQGGNQPQHF. The CDR3 coding sequence is TGTGCCAGCAGTTTACAGGGCGGCAATCAGCCCCAGCATTTT.

The gene calls are TRBV6-5 and TRBJ2-1, with TRBD2 matching 13 bases. The CDR3 has 16 residues. In germline, CDR1 is MNHEY, CDR2 SVGAGI. Trimming at V came to 4 bases and at J to 4 bases, leaving 4 bases not matched to a gene. The CDR3 reads CASSSPTSGRYNEQFF. The CDR3 bases are TGTGCCAGCAGTTCCCCGACTAGCGGGAGGTACAATGAGCAGTTCTTC.

J is TRBJ1-1 and V is TRBV12-3 or TRBV12-4; weak D call: TRBD1 (6 bases). V was clipped by 8 bases and J by 4 bases, with 14 bases between them. The length of the CDR3 is 13 residues. CDR3 residues: CASGTLLITEAFF. CDR3 DNA sequence: TGTGCCAGCGGGACATTGTTAATCACTGAAGCTTTCTTT.

The chain uses TRBV11-2 and TRBJ2-5, with D maybe TRBD1 (5 bases). CDR3 length equals 15 residues. Trimming took off 2 bases at V and 4 bases at J, with 14 bases between the two ends. Germline V gene sequence: CDR1 SGHAT, CDR2 FQNNGV. The CDR3 bases are TGTGCCAGCAGCTTATCGTTCCAGGGCCCAGAGACCCAGTACTTC. This codes for CASSLSFQGPETQYF.

This chain joins TRBV5-4 and TRBJ2-5; D might be TRBD2 (6 bases). This CDR3 is built from 15 residues. In germline, CDR1 is SGHNT, CDR2 YYREEE (reference sequence). V lost 5 bases and J 4 bases, leaving 18 bases between the germline ends. CDR3 DNA: TGTGCCAGCAGTCTGACCGGGACTGTACTAGAGACCCAGTACTTC. It is translated as CASSLTGTVLETQYF.

This clone has more than one count but fewer than ten. The CDR3 DNA reads as TGTGCCAGCTCCCTGGCCTCGAGTAGGGGCACTGAAGCTTTCTTT. Translation: CASSLASSRGTEAFF. The chain couples TRBV18 to TRBJ1-1, with D perhaps matching TRBD1 (5 bases). The CDR3 contains 15 residues. Germline V gene lookup returns CDR1 KGHSH and CDR2 LQKENI. V gave up 6 bases and J gave up 4 bases, with 18 bases separating them.

The CDR3: CSASNLASYEQYF. CDR3 DNA: TGCAGTGCTAGTAACCTAGCGTCTTACGAGCAGTACTTC. This sequence joins TRBV20-1 and TRBJ2-7, with TRBD2 as a possible D gene (6 bases). CDR3 length equals 13 residues. From germline, CDR1 is DFQATT and CDR2 SNEGSKA (reference sequence). V gave up 3 bases and J gave up 4 bases, with 13 bases separating them.

CDR3: CASSRRDTPKAFF. The CDR3 DNA reads TGTGCCAGCAGCCGTCGGGACACACCCAAGGCTTTCTTT. This chain joins TRBV7-9 and TRBJ1-1; perhaps TRBD1 as D (6 bases). The CDR3 consists of 13 residues. CDR1 and CDR2 (germline): SEHNR, FQNEAQ (reference sequence). V lost 5 bases to trimming and J lost 11 bases, with 18 bases between them. The full variable domain, in which reference TRBV7-9 and TRBJ1-1 provide the parts outside the CDR3, is DTGVSQNPRHKITKRGQNVTFRCDPISEHNRLYWYRQTLGQGPEFLTYFQNEAQLEKSRLLSDRFSAERPKGSFSTLEIQRTEQGDSAMYLCASSRRDTPKAFFGQGTRLTVV.

This clone was counted a few times. The genes are TRBV5-6 and TRBJ1-2; D may be TRBD1 (6 bases). Trimming removed 0 bases at V and 7 bases at J, with 16 bases between. This CDR3 region has 15 residues. The germline CDR1 and CDR2 sequences are SGHDT and YYEEEE. For the CDR3, the DNA is TGTGCCAGCAGCTTGGCGGGGGGCTCTAGCAGTGGCTACACCTTC. This sequence encodes CASSLAGGSSSGYTF.

This clone was counted between two and nine times. This chain connects TRBV10-1 to TRBJ2-7; D unclear. The V gene lost 0 bases and the J gene lost 0 bases, with 9 bases spanning the gap. This CDR3 comprises 15 residues. From germline, CDR1 is WNHNN and CDR2 SYGVQD (reference sequence). CDR3 amino acids: CASSESGGSSYEQYF. CDR3 coding DNA: TGCGCCAGCAGTGAGTCCGGCGGCAGCTCCTACGAGCAGTACTTC.